This T cell receptor (beta chain) was recovered during a study of T cell responses to AZD1222 COVID-19 vaccine. TCRdb keeps only in-frame clones here, not all; method: immunoSEQ multiplex PCR. The profile covers around 130,000 clones, with just under 95% appearing a single time and 0.85% to 1.3% taken by the ten largest. As regards this clone: No antigen is known for it.

Findings and limits, study-wide: Receipt of two AZD1222 doses was followed by a rise in Spike-specific TCR breadth and depth. There were mostly white British donors and more females than males, and clonal diversity was possibly underestimated. Only after the peak T cell response were repertoires sampled. Unmutated variant regions are reportedly targeted by nearly half of spike-specific TCRs.

Germline assignment: CDR1 LNHDA and CDR2 SQIVND (reference sequence). V gave up 7 bases and J gave up 4 bases, with 14 bases separating them. The CDR3 loop spans 14 amino acids. Material: peripheral blood, obtained 28 days after the second AZD1222 dose. The rearrangement links TRBV19 to TRBJ1-5; a possible D gene is TRBD1 (6 bases). The receptor was derived from an adult who received the AZD1222 COVID-19 vaccine. DNA for the CDR3: TGTGCCAGTAAGGGCCCGCAGGGGAATCAGCCCCAGCATTTT. Protein product: CASKGPQGNQPQHF.